The next 21 T cell receptor beta chains were all read from a single sample in a study of T cell responses to AZD1222 COVID-19 vaccine. The repertoire was sequenced with immunoSEQ multiplex PCR; TCRdb's copy has only in-frame clones and lacks some. The top ten clones hold over 10% of a sample with 75,000 to 90,000 clones, approximately 83% of them seen once. This material consisted of peripheral blood, taken 28 days after the second AZD1222 dose. Receptors originate from an adult who received the AZD1222 COVID-19 vaccine.

The chain links TRBV29-1 to TRBJ1-1, with TRBD1 identical over 7 bases. The germline gives CDR1 SQVTM, CDR2 ANQGSEA. This CDR3 has 12 residues. Trimming cost V 8 bases and J 2 bases; bases outside gene matches: 5. CDR3 in DNA: TGCAGCACAAGGGACAGTAACACTGAAGCTTTCTTT. Translation: CSTRDSNTEAFF. Full variable domain (outside the CDR3, taken from reference TRBV29-1 and TRBJ1-1): SAVISQKPSRDICQRGTSLTIQCQVDSQVTMMFWYRQQPGQSLTLIATANQGSEATYESGFVIDKFPISRPNLTFSTLTVSNMSPEDSSIYLCSTRDSNTEAFFGQGTRLTVV.

V and J are TRBV9 and TRBJ1-1; D is uncertain. Looked up from germline, CDR1 is SGDLS and CDR2 is YYNGEE. The CDR3 is 12 amino acids. With 3 bases removed from V and 6 bases from J, the gap between germline ends came to 9 bases. The CDR3 region has the DNA TGTGCCAGCAGCGGGAACGGGGCTGAAGCTTTCTTT. Amino acid sequence: CASSGNGAEAFF.

The CDR3 coding sequence is TGTGCCAGCAGTTGGGACAGGGGGCAAGACACTGAAGCTTTCTTT. It translates to CASSWDRGQDTEAFF. The chain joins TRBV28 to TRBJ1-1, with 12 bases lining up with TRBD1. Germline CDR1 is MDHEN and CDR2 is SYDVKM. The CDR3 totals 15 residues. J was trimmed by 3 bases and V by 4 bases; bases with no gene match: 3.

This chain joins TRBV6-5 and TRBJ2-7; TRBD1 is a possible D gene (6 bases). The CDR3 is made up of 14 amino acids. The germline gives CDR1 MNHEY, CDR2 SVGAGI. Trimming took off 5 bases at V and 6 bases at J, with 17 bases between the two ends. Here the CDR3 reads CASSKTGFSFEQYV. CDR3 nucleotide sequence: TGTGCCAGCAGTAAGACAGGTTTTTCGTTCGAGCAGTACGTC.

The rearrangement uses TRBV28 and TRBJ1-5; tentative D call: TRBD1 (6 bases). The germline gives CDR1 MDHEN, CDR2 SYDVKM. Trimming removed 5 bases at V and 0 bases at J, with 14 bases between. The CDR3 extends over 16 amino acids. This CDR3 reads CASSPGGAYSNQPQHF. CDR3 nucleotide sequence: TGTGCCAGCAGTCCCGGGGGGGCTTATAGCAATCAGCCCCAGCATTTT. Based on the CDR3 plus reference TRBV28 and TRBJ1-5, the full variable domain is DVKVTQSSRYLVKRTGEKVFLECVQDMDHENMFWYRQDPGLGLRLIYFSYDVKMKEKGDIPEGYSVSREKKERFSLILESASTNQTSMYLCASSPGGAYSNQPQHFGDGTRLSIL.

The J gene is TRBJ1-6, the V gene TRBV6-6, with TRBD1 matching over 7 bases. J lost 10 bases, V lost 2 bases, and 5 bases had no gene match. The CDR3 is 14 amino acids. CDR1 MNHNY and CDR2 SVGAGI come from the germline V gene (reference sequence). CDR3 DNA sequence: TGTGCCAGCAGTTACCAGACAGGGTCCTCACCCCTCCACTTT. As protein: CASSYQTGSSPLHF.

The chain combines TRBV13 with TRBJ2-5; 10 bases are a match to TRBD1. The germline V gene encodes CDR1 PRHDT and CDR2 FYEKMQ (reference sequence). Trimming at V came to 5 bases and at J to 3 bases, leaving 6 bases not matched to a gene. The CDR3 contains 15 residues. The CDR3 here is CASSHRTGGEETQYF. Written as DNA, the CDR3 is TGTGCCAGCAGCCATAGGACAGGGGGAGAAGAGACCCAGTACTTC.

The chain is built from TRBV24-1 and TRBJ1-5, with a weak D call TRBD1 (6 bases). Germline CDR1 is KGHDR and CDR2 is SFDVKD. The length of the CDR3 is 14 residues. The V end lost 8 bases, the J end lost 7 bases, and 17 bases lay between the germline ends. CDR3 DNA: TGTGCCACCATTAGACAGGCTAGGTTCCAGCCCCAGCATTTT. Protein sequence: CATIRQARFQPQHF.

This clone has only a few counts. CDR3 nucleotides: TGTGCCATCAGTGTTGCGGGGGGGCCATCAGATACGCAGTATTTT. Protein: CAISVAGGPSDTQYF. The chain couples TRBV10-3 to TRBJ2-3; 9 nucleotides agree with TRBD2. The V gene end was trimmed by 4 bases and the J gene end by 4 bases; junction bases not matched to a gene: 6. Germline V gives CDR1 ENHRY, CDR2 SYGVKD. The CDR3 runs 15 residues.

J is TRBJ1-6 and V is TRBV11-2; a possible D gene is TRBD1 (5 bases). The CDR3 has 14 residues. Germline loops: CDR1 SGHAT, CDR2 FQNNGV. Trimming took off 6 bases at V and 9 bases at J, with 15 bases between the two ends. CDR3 nucleotides: TGTGCCAGCAGTTCCCAGGGAGAGTCTTCACCCCTCCACTTT. Translation: CASSSQGESSPLHF.

Here the CDR3 reads CASRPTGTTAREQYF. The CDR3, as DNA: TGTGCCAGCCGACCCACAGGCACGACTGCTCGGGAGCAGTACTTC. This chain uses TRBV6-5 with TRBJ2-7; D may be TRBD1 (5 bases). The CDR3 is 15 amino acids. Germline values: CDR1 MNHEY, CDR2 SVGAGI. Trimming removed 8 bases at V and 7 bases at J, with 24 bases between.

This clone has more than one count but fewer than ten. The gene calls are TRBV5-6 and TRBJ1-2, with 8 bases matching TRBD1. The CDR3 length is 13 residues. CDR1 SGHDT and CDR2 YYEEEE come from the germline V gene. V gave up 5 bases and J gave up 6 bases; unmatched junction bases: 6. CDR3 amino acids: CASRKSGGDGYTF. The CDR3 region has the DNA TGTGCCAGCAGAAAGTCAGGGGGCGATGGCTACACCTTC.

V is TRBV28 and J is TRBJ2-2; the match to TRBD2 covers 8 bases. The CDR3 consists of 15 residues. The V and J ends lost 4 bases and 7 bases, in that order; junction bases with no gene match: 8. Germline V gene data show CDR1 as MDHEN and CDR2 as SYDVKM. The CDR3 region is CASSSYSGANGELFF. CDR3 DNA sequence: TGTGCCAGCAGTTCATATAGCGGGGCCAACGGGGAGCTGTTTTTT. Filled out from reference TRBV28 and TRBJ2-2, the complete variable domain reads DVKVTQSSRYLVKRTGEKVFLECVQDMDHENMFWYRQDPGLGLRLIYFSYDVKMKEKGDIPEGYSVSREKKERFSLILESASTNQTSMYLCASSSYSGANGELFFGEGSRLTVL.

The rearrangement uses TRBV6-2 or TRBV6-3 and TRBJ1-5; D is perhaps TRBD1 (5 bases). In germline, CDR1 is MNHEY, CDR2 SVGEGT. CDR3 length: 14 residues. Trimming pared 5 bases from V and 5 bases from J, leaving 13 bases between. CDR3 nucleotides: TGTGCCAGCAGTAGCAGACAGACCCATCAGCCCCAGCATTTT. Amino acids: CASSSRQTHQPQHF.

This clone was seen more than once but under ten times. The chain carries TRBV6-5 and TRBJ1-4, with 7 nucleotides matching TRBD1. In germline, CDR1 is MNHEY, CDR2 SVGAGI. The junction had 10 bases not matched to a gene; V was cut back by 7 bases and J by 5 bases. The CDR3 spans 15 residues. The CDR3 nucleotides read TGTGCCAGCACCCAGAACAGGGGACAGAATGAAAAACTGTTTTTT. It is translated as CASTQNRGQNEKLFF.

The V and J genes are TRBV10-3 and TRBJ2-7, with 11 bases fitting TRBD2. V shed 6 bases and J 6 bases; nucleotides not matched to a gene: 7. CDR1 and CDR2 from the germline V gene are ENHRY and SYGVKD. This CDR3 comprises 14 residues. In DNA form, the CDR3 reads TGTGCCATCAGCCTACTAGCGGGAGAAAGCGAGCAGTACTTC. Translated: CAISLLAGESEQYF.

This clone was seen once. The chain joins TRBV6-5 to TRBJ2-1; 8 bases agree with TRBD1. The ends lost 6 bases at V and 6 bases at J; junction bases unmatched: 7. This CDR3 has 14 amino acids. Looked up from germline, CDR1 is MNHEY and CDR2 is SVGAGI. The CDR3 DNA reads TGTGCCAGCAGGGGAATAGGACAGGGCAATGAGCAGTTCTTC. Protein product: CASRGIGQGNEQFF.

This clone was counted once. This chain links TRBV24-1 with TRBJ1-1, with 8 bases fitting TRBD1. V was clipped by 10 bases and J by 3 bases; unmatched bases: 6. The length of the CDR3 is 13 residues. Germline CDR1 KGHDR, CDR2 SFDVKD. The CDR3 DNA is TGTGCCACTTCGACAGGGGTCGACACTGAAGCTTTCTTT. Its translation is CATSTGVDTEAFF.

The CDR3 reads CASSVATSGSSYEQYF. DNA for the CDR3: TGTGCCAGCAGCGTAGCCACTAGCGGGAGCTCCTACGAGCAGTACTTC. The chain uses TRBV9 and TRBJ2-7; 11 bases align to TRBD2. V gave up 0 bases and J gave up 0 bases; unmatched junction bases: 2. CDR3 length equals 16 residues. Per germline, CDR1 SGDLS and CDR2 YYNGEE.

The genes are TRBV4-3 and TRBJ2-3; 9 bases map to TRBD2. J gave up 5 bases and V 2 bases, and 14 bases lay outside the gene matches. Per the germline V gene, CDR1 is LGHNA and CDR2 is YSLEER. This CDR3 spans 18 amino acids. CDR3 region: CASSQSPSAGGLRDTQYF. Here the CDR3 DNA reads TGCGCCAGCAGCCAAAGCCCATCAGCGGGGGGCCTTAGAGATACGCAGTATTTT.

The rearrangement links TRBV7-8 to TRBJ1-1; D gene unclear. Between the trimmed V and J ends, which lost 7 bases and 5 bases, there was a span of 20 bases. CDR3 size: 15 residues. The germline V gene encodes CDR1 SGHVS and CDR2 FQNEAQ. The chain's CDR3 is CASIPRREGRTEAFF. Here the CDR3 DNA reads TGTGCCAGCATTCCCCGGAGGGAGGGTAGAACTGAAGCTTTCTTT. The variable domain in full, completed from reference TRBV7-8 and TRBJ1-1, reads GAGVSQSPRYKVAKRGQDVALRCDPISGHVSLFWYQQALGQGPEFLTYFQNEAQLDKSGLPSDRFFAERPEGSVSTLKIQRTQQEDSAVYLCASIPRREGRTEAFFGQGTRLTVV.